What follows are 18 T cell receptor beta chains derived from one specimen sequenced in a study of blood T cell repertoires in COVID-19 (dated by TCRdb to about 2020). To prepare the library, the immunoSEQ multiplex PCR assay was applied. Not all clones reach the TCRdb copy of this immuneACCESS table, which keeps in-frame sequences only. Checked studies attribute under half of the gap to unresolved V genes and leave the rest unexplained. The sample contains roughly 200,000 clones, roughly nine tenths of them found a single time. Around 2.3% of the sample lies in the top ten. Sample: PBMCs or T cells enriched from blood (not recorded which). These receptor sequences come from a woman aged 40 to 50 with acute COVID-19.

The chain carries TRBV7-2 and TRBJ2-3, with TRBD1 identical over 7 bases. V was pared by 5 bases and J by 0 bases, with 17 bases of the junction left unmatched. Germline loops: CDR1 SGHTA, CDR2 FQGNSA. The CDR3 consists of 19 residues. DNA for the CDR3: TGTGCCAGCAGCCGGAACCCGACAGGGCCAGTATCTAGCACAGATACGCAGTATTTT. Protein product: CASSRNPTGPVSSTDTQYF.

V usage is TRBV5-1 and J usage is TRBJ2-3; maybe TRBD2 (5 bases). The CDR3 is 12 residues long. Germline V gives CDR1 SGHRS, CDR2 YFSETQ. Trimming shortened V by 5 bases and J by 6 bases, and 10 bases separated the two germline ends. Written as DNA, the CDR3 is TGCGCCAGCAGGGATTCGGGGGATACGCAGTATTTT. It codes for CASRDSGDTQYF.

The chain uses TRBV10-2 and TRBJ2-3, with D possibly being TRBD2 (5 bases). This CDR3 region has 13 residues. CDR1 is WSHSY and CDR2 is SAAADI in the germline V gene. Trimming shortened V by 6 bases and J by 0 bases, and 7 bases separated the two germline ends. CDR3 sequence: CASRERSTDTQYF. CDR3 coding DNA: TGCGCCAGCAGGGAGCGGAGCACAGATACGCAGTATTTT.

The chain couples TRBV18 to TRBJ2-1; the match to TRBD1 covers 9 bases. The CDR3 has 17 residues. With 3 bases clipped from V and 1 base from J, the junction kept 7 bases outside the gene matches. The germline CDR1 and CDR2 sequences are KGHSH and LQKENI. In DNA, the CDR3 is TGTGCCAGCTCACCTCAAGCGGGACAGGGTTCCTACAATGAGCAGTTCTTC. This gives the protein CASSPQAGQGSYNEQFF.

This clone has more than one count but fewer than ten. The CDR3 DNA follows: TGTGCCACCAGTGACACGACTAGCGGGGGGGCCAGGGACACCGGGGAGCTGTTTTTT. Protein product: CATSDTTSGGARDTGELFF. The genes are TRBV24-1 and TRBJ2-2; 14 bases map to TRBD2. V lost 4 bases, J lost 3 bases, and 9 bases stayed unmatched. Germline V CDR1 and CDR2: KGHDR, SFDVKD. This CDR3 has 19 amino acids.

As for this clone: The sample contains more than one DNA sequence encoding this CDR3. This chain's CDR3 is CASSPDRGETQYF. The CDR3 DNA follows: TGTGCCAGCAGTCCGGACAGGGGGGAGACCCAGTACTTC. The rearrangement uses TRBV12-3 or TRBV12-4 and TRBJ2-5, with 10 bases aligning to TRBD1. V lost 5 bases and J lost 5; bases outside the gene matches: 2. The CDR3 loop spans 13 amino acids.

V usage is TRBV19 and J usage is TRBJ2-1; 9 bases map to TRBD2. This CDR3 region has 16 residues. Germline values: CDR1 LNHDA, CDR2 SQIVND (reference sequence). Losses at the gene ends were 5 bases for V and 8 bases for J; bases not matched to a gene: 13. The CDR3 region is CASSLGASGAWYEQFF. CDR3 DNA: TGTGCCAGTAGTCTTGGGGCTAGCGGGGCCTGGTATGAGCAGTTCTTC.

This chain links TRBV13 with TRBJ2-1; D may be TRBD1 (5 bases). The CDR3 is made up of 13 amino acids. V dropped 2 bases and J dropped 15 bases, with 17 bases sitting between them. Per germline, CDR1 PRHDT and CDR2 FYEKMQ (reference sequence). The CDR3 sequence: CASSLLPQGLVFF. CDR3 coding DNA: TGTGCCAGCAGCTTATTGCCCCAGGGATTGGTGTTCTTC. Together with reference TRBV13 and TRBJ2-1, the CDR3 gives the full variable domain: AAGVIQSPRHLIKEKRETATLKCYPIPRHDTVYWYQQGPGQDPQFLISFYEKMQSDKGSIPDRFSAQQFSDYHSELNMSSLELGDSALYFCASSLLPQGLVFFGPGTRLTVL.

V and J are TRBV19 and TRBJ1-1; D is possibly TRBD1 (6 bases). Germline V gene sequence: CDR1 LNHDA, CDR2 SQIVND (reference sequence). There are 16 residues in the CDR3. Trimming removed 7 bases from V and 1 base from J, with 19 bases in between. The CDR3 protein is CASTLTKGVKNTEAFF. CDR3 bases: TGTGCCAGTACTTTGACAAAGGGGGTGAAGAACACTGAAGCTTTCTTT. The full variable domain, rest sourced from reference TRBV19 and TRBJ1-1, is DGGITQSPKYLFRKEGQNVTLSCEQNLNHDAMYWYRQDPGQGLRLIYYSQIVNDFQKGDIAEGYSVSREKKESFPLTVTSAQKNPTAFYLCASTLTKGVKNTEAFFGQGTRLTVV.

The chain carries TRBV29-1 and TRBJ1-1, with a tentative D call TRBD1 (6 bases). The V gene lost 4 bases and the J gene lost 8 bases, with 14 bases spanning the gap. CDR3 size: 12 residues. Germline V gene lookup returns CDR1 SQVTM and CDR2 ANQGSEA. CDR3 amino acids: CSVGWGQVEAFF. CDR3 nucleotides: TGCAGCGTTGGGTGGGGGCAGGTCGAAGCTTTCTTT.

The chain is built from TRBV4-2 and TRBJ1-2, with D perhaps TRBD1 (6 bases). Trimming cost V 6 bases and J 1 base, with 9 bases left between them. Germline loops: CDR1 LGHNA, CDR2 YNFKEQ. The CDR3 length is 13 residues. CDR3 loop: CASSRRGNYGYTF. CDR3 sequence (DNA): TGTGCCAGCAGTCGCAGGGGTAACTATGGCTACACCTTC.

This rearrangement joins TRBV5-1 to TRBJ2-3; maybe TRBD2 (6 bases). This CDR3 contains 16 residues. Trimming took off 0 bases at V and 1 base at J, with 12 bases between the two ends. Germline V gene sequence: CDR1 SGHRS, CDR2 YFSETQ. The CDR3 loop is CASSLVQGGRTDTQYF. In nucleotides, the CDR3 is TGCGCCAGCAGCTTGGTGCAGGGAGGTCGCACAGATACGCAGTATTTT.

The CDR3 nucleotides read TGTGCCAGCAGCCGGACAGACTACGAGCAGTACTTC. Encoded protein: CASSRTDYEQYF. This rearrangement joins TRBV3-1 (or the pseudogene TRBV3-2) to TRBJ2-7, with D maybe TRBD1 (6 bases). V was clipped by 4 bases and J by 3 bases, with 7 bases between them. The length of the CDR3 is 12 residues. CDR1 LGHDT and CDR2 YNNKEL come from the germline V gene (reference sequence).

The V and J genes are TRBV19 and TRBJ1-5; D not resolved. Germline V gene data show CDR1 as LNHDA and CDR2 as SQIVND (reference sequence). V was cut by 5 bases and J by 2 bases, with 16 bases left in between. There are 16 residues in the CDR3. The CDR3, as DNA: TGTGCCAGTAGTGCCCGACGAGAGGCTCGCAATCAGCCCCAGCATTTT. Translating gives CASSARREARNQPQHF.

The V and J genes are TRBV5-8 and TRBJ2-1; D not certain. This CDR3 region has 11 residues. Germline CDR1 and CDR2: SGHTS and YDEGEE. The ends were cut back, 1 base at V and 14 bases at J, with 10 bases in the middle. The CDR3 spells CASSLTTMEFF. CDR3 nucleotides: TGTGCCAGCAGCTTGACTACTATGGAGTTCTTC.

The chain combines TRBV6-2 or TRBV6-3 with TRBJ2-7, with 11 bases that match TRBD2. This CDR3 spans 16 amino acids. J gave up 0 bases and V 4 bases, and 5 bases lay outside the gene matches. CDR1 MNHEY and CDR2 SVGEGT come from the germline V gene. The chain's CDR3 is CASSSLAGGSSYEQYF. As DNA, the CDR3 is TGTGCCAGCAGTTCGTTAGCGGGAGGGTCCTCCTACGAGCAGTACTTC.

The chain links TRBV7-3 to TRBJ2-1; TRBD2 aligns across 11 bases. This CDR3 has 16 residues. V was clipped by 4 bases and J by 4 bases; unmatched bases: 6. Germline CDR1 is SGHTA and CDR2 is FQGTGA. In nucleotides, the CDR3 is TGTGCCAGCAGCTCCGAGTCTAGCGGGGGGTACAATGAGCAGTTCTTC. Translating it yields CASSSESSGGYNEQFF.

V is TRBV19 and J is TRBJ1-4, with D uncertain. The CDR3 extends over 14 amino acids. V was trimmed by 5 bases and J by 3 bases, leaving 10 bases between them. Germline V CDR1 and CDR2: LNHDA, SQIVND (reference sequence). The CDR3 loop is CASSQTGSNEKLFF. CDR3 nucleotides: TGTGCCAGTAGTCAGACGGGGTCTAATGAAAAACTGTTTTTT. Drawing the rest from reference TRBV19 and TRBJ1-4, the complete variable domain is DGGITQSPKYLFRKEGQNVTLSCEQNLNHDAMYWYRQDPGQGLRLIYYSQIVNDFQKGDIAEGYSVSREKKESFPLTVTSAQKNPTAFYLCASSQTGSNEKLFFGSGTQLSVL.